One sample yielded the 7 T cell receptor beta chains listed below, sequenced in a study of T cells after yellow fever vaccination. TCRdb called the 5' RACE reads again in MiXCR, with one record for every CDR3 protein. The sample consists of 450,000 to 650,000 distinct CDR3 sequences, 20% to 25% of them appearing once. The sequenced sample was PBMCs, obtained about 20 days after the first yellow fever vaccination. These receptors originate from a man younger than 35 who received the YFV17D yellow fever vaccine.

The rearrangement links TRBV7-3 to TRBJ2-2, with TRBD2 as a possible D gene (5 bases). This CDR3 has 14 amino acids. The V gene lost 5 bases and the J gene lost 7 bases, with 14 bases spanning the gap. Germline V gene lookup returns CDR1 SGHTA and CDR2 FQGTGA. The DNA of the CDR3 is TGTGCCAGCAGCCCATCCCGGGATGGCGGGGAGCTGTTTTTT. Residues: CASSPSRDGGELFF.

This chain links TRBV6-2 or TRBV6-3 with TRBJ2-1, with 8 bases identical to TRBD1. Germline-derived CDR1 and CDR2 are MNHEY and SVGEGT. J was trimmed by 7 bases and V by 11 bases; bases with no gene match: 10. The CDR3 consists of 13 residues. The CDR3 DNA sequence: TGTGCCGGGGGCCAGGGGGCTCGGAATGAGCAGTTCTTC. Its translation is CAGGQGARNEQFF.

This clonotype was seen a handful of times. The chain combines TRBV5-1 with TRBJ2-3, with TRBD2 matching 12 bases. Germline CDR1 and CDR2: SGHRS and YFSETQ. The CDR3 runs to 18 residues. Trimming at V came to 2 bases and at J to 4 bases, leaving 11 bases not matched to a gene. In DNA form, the CDR3 reads TGCGCCAGCAGCTTATTAGGACTAGCGGGACGGCGGGCAGATACGCAGTATTTT. This translates into CASSLLGLAGRRADTQYF.

This sequence joins TRBV7-9 and TRBJ1-5; 8 bases map to TRBD1. Unmatched junction bases numbered 13, after V lost 4 bases and J lost 5 bases. Germline loops: CDR1 SEHNR, CDR2 FQNEAQ (reference sequence). CDR3 length equals 17 residues. The CDR3 region has the DNA TGTGCCAGCAGCTCGTACTCAGGGGGCGAGGGGGATCAGCCCCAGCATTTT. It yields the protein CASSSYSGGEGDQPQHF.

Many counts were recorded for this clonotype. This rearrangement joins TRBV7-2 to TRBJ2-3, with 8 bases lining up with TRBD2. The germline V gene has CDR1 SGHTA and CDR2 FQGNSA. Trimming took 5 bases from V and 1 from J; bases not matched to a gene: 5. The CDR3 consists of 15 residues. CDR3 in DNA: TGTGCCAGCAGCGCCGGGACTAGTCGCACAGATACGCAGTATTTT. It yields the protein CASSAGTSRTDTQYF.

This clonotype turned up a few times. The rearrangement links TRBV9 to TRBJ2-1; possibly TRBD2 for D (6 bases). Germline CDR1 is SGDLS and CDR2 is YYNGEE. V lost 3 bases and J 3 bases, leaving 7 bases between the germline ends. This CDR3 region has 13 residues. In DNA form, the CDR3 reads TGTGCCAGCAGCGCGGGAGTCTACAATGAGCAGTTCTTC. Translated: CASSAGVYNEQFF.

This clonotype was seen ten or more times. This chain links TRBV6-1 with TRBJ1-5; 7 nucleotides agree with TRBD1. This CDR3 contains 14 residues. Per the germline V gene, CDR1 is MNHNS and CDR2 is SASEGT. After removal of 6 bases from V and 6 bases from J, the junction contained 8 bases not matched to a gene. As DNA, the CDR3 is TGTGCCAGCAGCGCAGACAGGGTGGGTCAGCCCCAGCATTTT. Its protein is CASSADRVGQPQHF.